A selection of T cell receptor beta chains follows, all from one sample in a study of CD8+ T cells in alopecia areata. TCRdb's copy holds only in-frame clones and misses some; the assay was immunoSEQ multiplex PCR. There are 150,000 to 200,000 clones in the sample; roughly 66% occur only once, and approximately 1% lies in the top ten. The input for sequencing was CD4+ T cells sorted from blood, taken at week 24, from a patient treated with tofacitinib. These receptors were obtained from a human donor with alopecia areata. Both conserved end residues are part of each CDR3. A D gene is named only where the DNA matches it firmly. Clone size is not always given. Where it is, it says once, few, many or a class for expanded clones.

TRBD2	TRBV4-3	few	TRBJ2-1	CASSQDRASGTSYNEQFF	TGCGCCAGCAGCCAAGATAGGGCTAGCGGGACCTCCTACAATGAGCAGTTCTTC
TRBD1	TRBV9	.	TRBJ1-6	CASSPGQGISPLHF	TGTGCCAGCAGCCCCGGACAGGGCATATCACCCCTCCACTTT
.	TRBV27	.	TRBJ1-1	CASSLGGVNGRAFF	TGTGCCAGCAGTTTGGGGGGAGTCAACGGGAGGGCTTTCTTT
.	TRBV25-1	.	TRBJ1-2	CASSQTAWALPDYGYTF	TGTGCCAGCAGCCAAACGGCGTGGGCGCTACCCGACTATGGCTACACCTTC
.	TRBV9	.	TRBJ2-1	CASSARDNEQFF	TGTGCCAGCAGCGCAAGGGATAATGAGCAGTTCTTC
.	TRBV2	once	TRBJ2-2	CASSGSGAGTGELFF	TGTGCCAGCAGTGGATCCGGGGCCGGAACCGGGGAGCTGTTTTTT
TRBD1	TRBV15	few	TRBJ1-2	CATSFPGTGGFGGYTF	TGTGCCACCAGCTTTCCCGGGACAGGGGGTTTCGGTGGCTACACCTTC
TRBD2	TRBV5-1	.	TRBJ2-7	CASRSLAGTSYEQYF	TGCGCCAGCAGATCCCTAGCGGGGACGTCCTACGAGCAGTACTTC
.	TRBV25-1	.	TRBJ1-5	CASSETGNNQPQHF	TGTGCCAGCAGTGAGACAGGAAACAATCAGCCCCAGCATTTT
TRBD1	TRBV19	few	TRBJ2-7	CASSTWDRDYEQYF	TGTGCCAGTAGTACCTGGGACAGAGACTACGAGCAGTACTTC
.	TRBV30	.	TRBJ1-2	CAWSVPGPFNYGYTF	TGTGCCTGGAGCGTGCCGGGACCTTTTAACTATGGCTACACCTTC
.	TRBV30	.	TRBJ2-7	CAWSGQGTEQYF	TGTGCCTGGAGTGGGCAGGGGACAGAGCAGTACTTC
.	TRBV29-1	few	TRBJ2-5	CSVAPPGGLETQYF	TGCAGCGTTGCACCCCCGGGGGGCCTAGAGACCCAGTACTTC
.	TRBV5-6	once	TRBJ2-3	CASSFGLDTQYF	TGTGCCAGCAGCTTTGGCCTAGATACGCAGTATTTT
.	TRBV4-3	few	TRBJ1-4	CASSTTTANEKLFF	TGCGCCAGCAGCACCACTACGGCTAATGAAAAACTGTTTTTT
TRBD2	TRBV7-2	.	TRBJ2-7	CASSLGRWGGSLNEQYF	TGTGCCAGCAGCTTAGGGAGGTGGGGGGGATCCTTGAACGAGCAGTACTTC
TRBD1	TRBV29-1	.	TRBJ2-7	CSVRTGEYEQYF	TGCAGCGTGCGGACAGGGGAATACGAGCAGTACTTC
.	TRBV19	few	TRBJ1-6	CASSPSGARGSPLHF	TGTGCCAGTAGTCCATCAGGGGCCCGCGGGTCACCCCTCCACTTT
.	TRBV15	.	TRBJ1-4	CATRIGAGNEKLFF	TGTGCCACCAGGATTGGGGCAGGAAATGAAAAACTGTTTTTT
.	TRBV7-3	.	TRBJ1-6	CASSSWGGNSPLHF	TGTGCCAGCAGCTCCTGGGGTGGTAATTCACCCCTCCACTTT
.	TRBV29-1	.	TRBJ2-1	CSVLNREQFF	TGCAGCGTTCTTAACAGGGAGCAGTTCTTC
.	TRBV30	.	TRBJ1-1	CAWSEPPTEAFF	TGTGCCTGGAGTGAACCCCCTACTGAAGCTTTCTTT
.	TRBV15	.	TRBJ2-5	CATSRQGPIQETQYF	TGTGCCACCAGCAGACAGGGACCCATCCAAGAGACCCAGTACTTC
TRBD1	TRBV15	.	TRBJ1-2	CATSRDGQGNYGYTF	TGTGCCACCAGCAGAGATGGACAGGGGAACTATGGCTACACCTTC
TRBD1	TRBV7-2	.	TRBJ2-2	CASSLEGAISSGELFF	TGTGCCAGCAGCCTAGAGGGGGCAATTTCTTCCGGGGAGCTGTTTTTT
.	TRBV5-1	.	TRBJ1-6	CASSLEAGLSPLHF	TGCGCCAGCAGCTTGGAGGCAGGGCTTTCACCCCTCCACTTT
.	TRBV30	.	TRBJ2-3	CAWSTSSVGNTQYF	TGTGCCTGGAGTACTTCTAGCGTAGGGAATACGCAGTATTTT
.	TRBV6-5	.	TRBJ1-1	CASALGIGGEAFF	TGTGCCAGCGCCTTAGGCATCGGAGGTGAAGCTTTCTTT
.	TRBV29-1	.	TRBJ1-5	CSVGGGNQPQHF	TGCAGCGTTGGAGGGGGAAATCAGCCCCAGCATTTT
TRBD1	TRBV6-1	.	TRBJ1-1	CASSEARTGISTEAFF	TGTGCCAGCAGTGAAGCGAGGACAGGGATTTCCACTGAAGCTTTCTTT
TRBD2	TRBV7-2	.	TRBJ2-1	CASSLTAGGPVF	TGTGCCAGCAGCTTGACTGCGGGGGGGCCGGTCTTC
.	TRBV14	few	TRBJ2-5	CASSLRWETQYF	TGTGCCAGCAGCCTCAGATGGGAGACCCAGTACTTC
.	TRBV29-1	.	TRBJ1-6	CSVAEGGSSPLHF	TGCAGCGTTGCCGAGGGGGGCTCCTCACCCCTCCACTTT
TRBD1	TRBV5-6	.	TRBJ2-1	CASSLDRGNEQFF	TGTGCCAGCAGCTTGGACAGGGGGAATGAGCAGTTCTTC
.	TRBV11-2	.	TRBJ2-1	CASREGAKDNEQFF	TGTGCCAGCAGGGAGGGGGCGAAAGACAATGAGCAGTTCTTC
.	TRBV27	.	TRBJ2-3	CASSLQALTTDTQYF	TGTGCCAGCAGTTTACAAGCACTTACCACAGATACGCAGTATTTT
.	TRBV19	.	TRBJ2-7	CASSRGQRSSYEQYF	TGTGCCAGTTCGCGGGGACAGAGAAGCTCCTACGAGCAGTACTTC
.	TRBV7-2	.	TRBJ2-4	CASSLERTQNIQYF	TGTGCCAGCAGCTTAGAGCGGACCCAAAACATTCAGTACTTC
.	TRBV29-1	.	TRBJ2-6	CSVLGGASGANVLTF	TGCAGCGTCCTCGGCGGCGCCTCTGGGGCCAACGTCCTGACTTTC
.	TRBV2	.	TRBJ2-4	CASSFIAKNIQYF	TGTGCCAGCAGTTTTATAGCCAAAAACATTCAGTACTTC
.	TRBV5-1	.	TRBJ2-5	CASSLDGETQYF	TGCGCCAGCAGCTTGGATGGGGAGACCCAGTACTTC
.	TRBV25-1	few	TRBJ2-1	CASSDPSGLASYNEQFF	TGTGCCAGCAGTGATCCTTCGGGGCTAGCGAGTTACAATGAGCAGTTCTTC
TRBD1	TRBV18	few	TRBJ1-3	CASSPSGQGTGNTIYF	TGTGCCAGCTCACCATCCGGACAGGGGACTGGAAACACCATATATTTT
.	TRBV7-2	.	TRBJ2-5	CASSFTGPTRTQYF	TGTGCCAGCAGCTTCACCGGACCAACAAGGACCCAGTACTTC
.	TRBV6-5	.	TRBJ1-1	CASSRNMNTEAFF	TGTGCCAGCAGCAGAAACATGAACACTGAAGCTTTCTTT
.	TRBV5-6	.	TRBJ2-3	CASSSTQSTDTQYF	TGTGCCAGCAGCTCAACACAGAGCACAGATACGCAGTATTTT
.	TRBV6-5	few	TRBJ1-2	CASRSTGIEGGYTF	TGTGCCAGCAGGAGTACAGGGATAGAAGGCGGCTACACCTTC
.	TRBV27	.	TRBJ2-3	CASSFSTRPRTDTQYF	TGTGCCAGCAGTTTTTCCACCCGACCCCGCACAGATACGCAGTATTTT
TRBD1	TRBV9	.	TRBJ2-2	CASSPRGQDNTGELFF	TGTGCCAGCAGCCCGAGAGGACAGGACAACACCGGGGAGCTGTTTTTT
.	TRBV6-6	.	TRBJ1-5	CASSPSAGQPQHF	TGTGCCAGCAGTCCATCGGCAGGTCAGCCCCAGCATTTT
TRBD1	TRBV29-1	few	TRBJ1-1	CSVEVQGANTEAFF	TGCAGCGTTGAAGTGCAGGGGGCGAACACTGAAGCTTTCTTT
.	TRBV5-1	.	TRBJ2-1	CASSLGQSSYNEQFF	TGCGCCAGCAGCTTGGGGCAGAGCTCCTACAATGAGCAGTTCTTC
.	TRBV11-1	.	TRBJ2-6	CASSSQGAGANVLTF	TGTGCCAGCAGCTCACAGGGAGCTGGGGCCAACGTCCTGACTTTC
TRBD1	TRBV10-3	few	TRBJ1-1	CAISLRDRDEAFF	TGTGCCATCAGCCTCAGAGACAGGGATGAAGCTTTCTTT
TRBD1	TRBV7-2	many	TRBJ1-4	CASSSQGGGEKLFF	TGTGCCAGCAGCTCACAGGGAGGGGGCGAAAAACTGTTTTTT
.	TRBV30	.	TRBJ1-2	CAWEGDGYTF	TGTGCCTGGGAGGGGGATGGCTACACCTTC